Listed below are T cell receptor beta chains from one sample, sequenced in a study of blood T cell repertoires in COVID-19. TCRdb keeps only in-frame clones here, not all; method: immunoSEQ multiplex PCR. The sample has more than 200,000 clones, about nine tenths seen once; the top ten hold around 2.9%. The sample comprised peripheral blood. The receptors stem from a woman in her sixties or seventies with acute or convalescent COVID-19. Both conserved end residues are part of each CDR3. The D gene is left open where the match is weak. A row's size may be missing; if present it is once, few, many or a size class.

CDR3nt: TGTGCCAGCAGCTTAGGCTTGGTGGCAGGGGTGGGGACCCAGTACTTC
CDR3aa: CASSLGLVAGVGTQYF
v_gene: TRBV13
abundance: -
j_gene: TRBJ2-5
d_gene: -

CDR3nt: TGTGCCAGCTCACCATCACAGGGTAGGGTGAATGAGCAGTTCTTC
CDR3aa: CASSPSQGRVNEQFF
v_gene: TRBV18
abundance: -
j_gene: TRBJ2-1
d_gene: -

CDR3nt: TGTGCCAGCAGCCACGGGGGGGCGGAGATGAGTGAGCAGTTCTTC
CDR3aa: CASSHGGAEMSEQFF
v_gene: TRBV3-1/TRBV3-2
abundance: -
j_gene: TRBJ2-1
d_gene: TRBD2

CDR3nt: TGTGCCAGTGCAGAGGAGGGACAGAGCTACAATGAGCAGTTCTTC
CDR3aa: CASAEEGQSYNEQFF
v_gene: TRBV2
abundance: -
j_gene: TRBJ2-1
d_gene: -

CDR3nt: TGTGCCAGCAGCCAAAATCTGGGACAGGGTAGCGGCTACACCTTC
CDR3aa: CASSQNLGQGSGYTF
v_gene: TRBV3-1/TRBV3-2
abundance: -
j_gene: TRBJ1-2
d_gene: TRBD1

CDR3nt: TGTGCCAGCAAGAAGGAGGGGCCAAGGGCCGCCGGGGAGCTGTTTTTT
CDR3aa: CASKKEGPRAAGELFF
v_gene: TRBV2
abundance: once
j_gene: TRBJ2-2
d_gene: -

CDR3nt: TGCGCCAGCCGGACAGGCATTAATCAGCCCCAGCATTTT
CDR3aa: CASRTGINQPQHF
v_gene: TRBV10-1
abundance: -
j_gene: TRBJ1-5
d_gene: TRBD1

CDR3nt: TGTGCCAGCAGCCCCGGGACTAGCCTACAAGGTACGCAGTATTTT
CDR3aa: CASSPGTSLQGTQYF
v_gene: TRBV5-4
abundance: -
j_gene: TRBJ2-3
d_gene: TRBD2

CDR3nt: TGTGCCTGGAGTGTGGGTGGGCTAGCGGGAGATACGCAGTATTTT
CDR3aa: CAWSVGGLAGDTQYF
v_gene: TRBV30
abundance: -
j_gene: TRBJ2-3
d_gene: TRBD2

CDR3nt: TGTGCCAGCACCCAGACAGGGGGCTGGCGGGAGACCCAGTACTTC
CDR3aa: CASTQTGGWRETQYF
v_gene: TRBV28
abundance: -
j_gene: TRBJ2-5
d_gene: TRBD1

CDR3nt: TGTGCCAGCAGCTGGACAGGGAGCGCAGATACGCAGTATTTT
CDR3aa: CASSWTGSADTQYF
v_gene: TRBV2
abundance: -
j_gene: TRBJ2-3
d_gene: TRBD1

CDR3nt: TGTGCCTGGAGTGTGACAGGGGGCTACACCTTC
CDR3aa: CAWSVTGGYTF
v_gene: TRBV30
abundance: -
j_gene: TRBJ1-2
d_gene: TRBD1

CDR3nt: TGTGCCTGGGGACACGGAGGGAATTCACCCCTCCACTTT
CDR3aa: CAWGHGGNSPLHF
v_gene: TRBV30
abundance: -
j_gene: TRBJ1-6
d_gene: -

CDR3nt: TGTGCCAGCACCCTGATTAAGGGAGGACTAGCGGGAGTCGAGACCCAGTACTTC
CDR3aa: CASTLIKGGLAGVETQYF
v_gene: TRBV7-2
abundance: once
j_gene: TRBJ2-5
d_gene: TRBD2

CDR3nt: TGTGCCAGCAGCGTAGGATGGGGACTTTCTGGCTACACCTTC
CDR3aa: CASSVGWGLSGYTF
v_gene: TRBV9
abundance: -
j_gene: TRBJ1-2
d_gene: -

CDR3nt: TGTGCCACCAGTGAACAGGGGTTCACCGGGGAGCTGTTTTTT
CDR3aa: CATSEQGFTGELFF
v_gene: TRBV24-1
abundance: -
j_gene: TRBJ2-2
d_gene: TRBD1

CDR3nt: TGTGCCAGCGCCGGGAGTCGCCTTGCCTACTATGGCTACACCTTC
CDR3aa: CASAGSRLAYYGYTF
v_gene: TRBV2
abundance: -
j_gene: TRBJ1-2
d_gene: -

CDR3nt: TGTGCCAGCAGCCCTCCAGGTTATAGCAATCAGCCCCAGCATTTT
CDR3aa: CASSPPGYSNQPQHF
v_gene: TRBV28
abundance: -
j_gene: TRBJ1-5
d_gene: -

CDR3nt: TGCGCCAGCAGCCAAGATTTTGACAGGGATCAGCCCCAGCATTTT
CDR3aa: CASSQDFDRDQPQHF
v_gene: TRBV4-3
abundance: once
j_gene: TRBJ1-5
d_gene: TRBD1

CDR3nt: TGCAGCTTCGTTGGACTAGCGGGGGAGTGGGGGACAGATACGCAGTATTTT
CDR3aa: CSFVGLAGEWGTDTQYF
v_gene: TRBV29-1
abundance: -
j_gene: TRBJ2-3
d_gene: TRBD2

CDR3nt: TGTGCCAGCAGTCTCCGGGACAGGGCTGGCGAGCAGTACTTC
CDR3aa: CASSLRDRAGEQYF
v_gene: TRBV27
abundance: -
j_gene: TRBJ2-7
d_gene: TRBD1

CDR3nt: TGTGCCAGCATTCAGACAGGGGGTCTTGGTCAGCCCCAGCATTTT
CDR3aa: CASIQTGGLGQPQHF
v_gene: TRBV6-6
abundance: -
j_gene: TRBJ1-5
d_gene: TRBD1

CDR3nt: TGTGCCAGCAGCTTAGTGGCAGGCCCAACTAACTATGGCTACACCTTC
CDR3aa: CASSLVAGPTNYGYTF
v_gene: TRBV7-8
abundance: once
j_gene: TRBJ1-2
d_gene: -

CDR3nt: TGTGCCAGCGGACTCATGAACACTGAAGCTTTCTTT
CDR3aa: CASGLMNTEAFF
v_gene: TRBV12-3/TRBV12-4
abundance: -
j_gene: TRBJ1-1
d_gene: -

CDR3nt: TGTGCCAGCAGTTTCAGGGCCCGGAGCAATCAGCCCCAGCATTTT
CDR3aa: CASSFRARSNQPQHF
v_gene: TRBV28
abundance: -
j_gene: TRBJ1-5
d_gene: -

CDR3nt: TGTGCCATCAGTGAATCGGGTAGTCAGCCCCAGCATTTT
CDR3aa: CAISESGSQPQHF
v_gene: TRBV10-3
abundance: -
j_gene: TRBJ1-5
d_gene: -

CDR3nt: TGTGCCAGCAGCTTTAGCGGACCCTACAATGAGCAGTTCTTC
CDR3aa: CASSFSGPYNEQFF
v_gene: TRBV7-9
abundance: -
j_gene: TRBJ2-1
d_gene: -

CDR3nt: TGTGCCAGCAGTGAACAGCTAGCGGGAGGACCCACAGATACGCAGTATTTT
CDR3aa: CASSEQLAGGPTDTQYF
v_gene: TRBV6-1
abundance: -
j_gene: TRBJ2-3
d_gene: TRBD2

CDR3nt: TGTGCCAGCAGCCCCGGGAGGGCAAAAACTGGAAACACCATATATTTT
CDR3aa: CASSPGRAKTGNTIYF
v_gene: TRBV9
abundance: -
j_gene: TRBJ1-3
d_gene: -

CDR3nt: TGTGCCAGCAGCCAACATCAGCGGGAGGGAGACAATGAGCAGTTCTTC
CDR3aa: CASSQHQREGDNEQFF
v_gene: TRBV4-2
abundance: -
j_gene: TRBJ2-1
d_gene: TRBD2

CDR3nt: TGTGCCAGCGGGCGGGAGATTGGAGCAGATACGCAGTATTTT
CDR3aa: CASGREIGADTQYF
v_gene: TRBV27
abundance: -
j_gene: TRBJ2-3
d_gene: TRBD2

CDR3nt: TGCGCCAGCAGCCCGGGGACAGGGGGCAATCAGCCCCAGCATTTT
CDR3aa: CASSPGTGGNQPQHF
v_gene: TRBV5-1
abundance: -
j_gene: TRBJ1-5
d_gene: TRBD1

CDR3nt: TGTGCCAGCAGTGAAGTCAGGAATCAGCCCCAGCATTTT
CDR3aa: CASSEVRNQPQHF
v_gene: TRBV6-1
abundance: -
j_gene: TRBJ1-5
d_gene: -

CDR3nt: TGTGCCAGCAGTGAAGCCTTGACAGGCCAGTTAGCCAAAAACATTCAGTACTTC
CDR3aa: CASSEALTGQLAKNIQYF
v_gene: TRBV6-1
abundance: -
j_gene: TRBJ2-4
d_gene: -

CDR3nt: TGCAGCGTTTCCCCTATGAGCTCCTACGAGCAGTACTTC
CDR3aa: CSVSPMSSYEQYF
v_gene: TRBV29-1
abundance: -
j_gene: TRBJ2-7
d_gene: -

CDR3nt: TGTGCTAGTGGTTTGGTACTATCATCTGGGCAGGGTGTAGCCCAGCATTTT
CDR3aa: CASGLVLSSGQGVAQHF
v_gene: TRBV12-5
abundance: -
j_gene: TRBJ1-5
d_gene: -

CDR3nt: TGTGCCAGCAGCTTGGCCGGGACAGATTTGCCCCAGCATTTT
CDR3aa: CASSLAGTDLPQHF
v_gene: TRBV5-4
abundance: -
j_gene: TRBJ1-5
d_gene: TRBD1

CDR3nt: TGTGCCAGCAGCCAAACTAGCGGACTCACCGGGGAGCTGTTTTTT
CDR3aa: CASSQTSGLTGELFF
v_gene: TRBV5-5
abundance: -
j_gene: TRBJ2-2
d_gene: TRBD2

CDR3nt: TGTGCCAGCAGCTTGTATAGCCGACAAGAGACCCAGTACTTC
CDR3aa: CASSLYSRQETQYF
v_gene: TRBV5-4
abundance: -
j_gene: TRBJ2-5
d_gene: -

CDR3nt: TGTGCCAGCAGTATGGGGCGGCAAGAGACCCAGTACTTC
CDR3aa: CASSMGRQETQYF
v_gene: TRBV5-4
abundance: few
j_gene: TRBJ2-5
d_gene: -

CDR3nt: TGCAGCGTTGCTGGGCTAGCGGCGTACGAGCAGTACTTC
CDR3aa: CSVAGLAAYEQYF
v_gene: TRBV29-1
abundance: -
j_gene: TRBJ2-7
d_gene: TRBD2

CDR3nt: TGTGCCAGCAGCTTAGCATTACAGGGCTATGGCTACACCTTC
CDR3aa: CASSLALQGYGYTF
v_gene: TRBV7-8
abundance: -
j_gene: TRBJ1-2
d_gene: -

CDR3nt: TGTGCCAGCAGTTTAGAGGACAGATACGAGCAGTACTTC
CDR3aa: CASSLEDRYEQYF
v_gene: TRBV12-3/TRBV12-4
abundance: -
j_gene: TRBJ2-7
d_gene: -

CDR3nt: TGTGCCAGCAGCTTAGAGCTAGCGGGAGGAAACGAGCAGTTCTTC
CDR3aa: CASSLELAGGNEQFF
v_gene: TRBV7-2
abundance: -
j_gene: TRBJ2-1
d_gene: TRBD2

CDR3nt: TGTGCCAGCAGCCGACAGGGAATCTCGGACACCATATATTTT
CDR3aa: CASSRQGISDTIYF
v_gene: TRBV3-1/TRBV3-2
abundance: once
j_gene: TRBJ1-3
d_gene: TRBD1

CDR3nt: TGTGCCAGCACTTTGGCCGGGTTCGCGAACACTGAAGCTTTCTTT
CDR3aa: CASTLAGFANTEAFF
v_gene: TRBV6-5
abundance: -
j_gene: TRBJ1-1
d_gene: -

CDR3nt: TGTGCCAGCAGCGGAGGGACAGGGTATTCTGACATTCAGTACTTC
CDR3aa: CASSGGTGYSDIQYF
v_gene: TRBV7-2
abundance: -
j_gene: TRBJ2-4
d_gene: TRBD1

CDR3nt: TGTGCCAGCAGCACCCGGACAGGGTCAGGGAACACTGAAGCTTTCTTT
CDR3aa: CASSTRTGSGNTEAFF
v_gene: TRBV14
abundance: -
j_gene: TRBJ1-1
d_gene: TRBD1

CDR3nt: TGTGCCTGGAGACCAACAGGGTGGGACTATGGCTACACCTTC
CDR3aa: CAWRPTGWDYGYTF
v_gene: TRBV30
abundance: -
j_gene: TRBJ1-2
d_gene: -

CDR3nt: TGTGCCAGCAGCTTAGCAGGGGGCAATCAGCCCCAGCATTTT
CDR3aa: CASSLAGGNQPQHF
v_gene: TRBV27
abundance: -
j_gene: TRBJ1-5
d_gene: -